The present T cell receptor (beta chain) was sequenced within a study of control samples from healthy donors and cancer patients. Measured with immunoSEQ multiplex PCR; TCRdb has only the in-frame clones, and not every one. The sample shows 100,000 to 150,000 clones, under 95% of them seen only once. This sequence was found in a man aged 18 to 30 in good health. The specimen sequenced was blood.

The DNA for the CDR3 is TGCAGCGTTGGGAACCAAGACAGGGCAGCTAATGAAAAACTGTTTTTT. Amino acid sequence: CSVGNQDRAANEKLFF. The rearrangement links TRBV29-1 to TRBJ1-4, with 7 bases fitting TRBD1. V shed 4 bases, J shed 3 bases, and the junction held 11 bases outside the gene matches. Germline V gene data show CDR1 as SQVTM and CDR2 as ANQGSEA. The CDR3 contains 16 residues.